These T cell receptor beta chains were read from a single sample in a study of Ad26.COV2.S vaccination and SARS-CoV-2 variants. The method was immunoSEQ multiplex PCR; TCRdb's version includes in-frame clones alone and lacks a portion of them. The data contain about 250,000 clones, around 88% of them singletons. Sequencing used peripheral blood, obtained in a trial of Ad26.COV2.S vaccine versus placebo. The receptors stem from a person between 18 and 65 years old who received the Ad26.COV2.S COVID-19 vaccine or a placebo. Both conserved end residues are part of each CDR3. Fields, in order: V gene, clone size, D gene, J gene, CDR3 protein, CDR3 DNA. D genes are given only for firm matches. Clone size, where shown, is once, few, many, or a class for clones that have expanded.

>TRBV12-5|.|.|TRBJ1-2
CASGLWGYGYTF
TGTGCTAGTGGTTTATGGGGCTATGGCTACACCTTC
>TRBV5-6|.|.|TRBJ2-1
CASSLVTEWSYNEQFF
TGTGCCAGCAGCTTGGTCACAGAATGGAGCTACAATGAGCAGTTCTTC
>TRBV7-9|few|.|TRBJ2-3
CASSPLLRATDTQYF
TGTGCCAGCAGCCCCTTGCTCAGGGCCACAGATACGCAGTATTTT
>TRBV7-9|few|.|TRBJ1-6
CASSLAGVTLHF
TGTGCCAGCAGCTTAGCCGGGGTAACCCTCCACTTT
>TRBV13|.|TRBD1|TRBJ1-2
CASSFEGGARYGYTF
TGTGCCAGCAGCTTCGAAGGGGGCGCAAGGTATGGCTACACCTTC
>TRBV29-1|.|.|TRBJ2-1
CSGHRIGYNEQFF
TGCAGCGGTCACAGGATCGGGTACAATGAGCAGTTCTTC
>TRBV20-1|once|.|TRBJ1-2
CSAEGRGYTF
TGCAGTGCTGAGGGGAGGGGCTACACCTTC
>TRBV18|.|TRBD1|TRBJ2-7
CASSPGTGNYEQYF
TGTGCCAGCTCACCCGGGACAGGAAACTACGAGCAGTACTTC
>TRBV6-1|.|.|TRBJ2-5
CASSELSRAVGETQYF
TGTGCCAGCAGTGAGCTAAGCCGGGCAGTGGGGGAGACCCAGTACTTC
>TRBV15|.|.|TRBJ1-3
CATSRGLGSGNTIYF
TGTGCCACCAGCAGAGGGCTTGGCTCTGGAAACACCATATATTTT
>TRBV23-1|.|.|TRBJ1-1
CASSQRPNTEAFF
TGCGCCAGCAGTCAAAGACCCAACACTGAAGCTTTCTTT
>TRBV10-2|.|.|TRBJ1-6
CASSSMTDYNSPLHF
TGCGCCAGCAGTTCAATGACAGATTATAATTCACCCCTCCACTTT
>TRBV5-1|.|.|TRBJ2-1
CASSLGLQTLSSYNEQFF
TGCGCCAGCAGCTTGGGTCTACAGACTCTAAGCTCCTACAATGAGCAGTTCTTC
>TRBV7-6|.|TRBD2|TRBJ2-1
CASSLRTSGVPSSYNEQFF
TGTGCCAGCAGCCTACGGACTAGCGGGGTCCCAAGCTCCTACAATGAGCAGTTCTTC
>TRBV15|.|.|TRBJ2-6
CATSRPSARSSGANVLTF
TGTGCCACCAGCAGACCTTCTGCTCGGAGCTCTGGGGCCAACGTCCTGACTTTC
>TRBV5-1|.|.|TRBJ1-5
CASSSNTGSGQPQHF
TGCGCCAGCAGCTCAAACACGGGTTCGGGTCAGCCCCAGCATTTT
>TRBV7-9|.|TRBD2|TRBJ2-2
CASSPPSGRAPVGELFF
TGTGCCAGCAGCCCCCCTAGCGGGAGGGCCCCAGTCGGGGAGCTGTTTTTT
>TRBV3-1/TRBV3-2|.|.|TRBJ2-7
CASSQDEGNEQYF
TGTGCCAGCAGCCAAGATGAAGGGAACGAGCAGTACTTC
>TRBV7-9|few|.|TRBJ2-2
CASSLRLFGELFF
TGTGCCAGCAGCTTAAGATTATTCGGGGAGCTGTTTTTT
>TRBV11-3|.|.|TRBJ2-1
CASSLARHSEQFF
TGTGCCAGCAGCTTAGCCAGACATAGTGAGCAGTTCTTC
>TRBV28|.|.|TRBJ1-2
CASSPSRRVSFGYTF
TGTGCCAGCAGTCCCAGTCGCAGGGTTTCCTTTGGCTACACCTTC
>TRBV18|.|TRBD1|TRBJ1-2
CASSRGTGNGYTF
TGTGCCAGCTCACGGGGGACAGGAAATGGCTACACCTTC
>TRBV2|.|.|TRBJ2-1
CASSLRGLYNEQFF
TGTGCCAGCAGCTTGAGAGGACTCTACAATGAGCAGTTCTTC
>TRBV18|.|TRBD1|TRBJ1-5
CASSPYRGEQPQHF
TGTGCCAGCTCACCCTACAGGGGAGAGCAGCCCCAGCATTTT
>TRBV5-8|.|.|TRBJ2-5
CASSLDTREKTQYF
TGTGCCAGCAGCTTGGATACAAGGGAAAAGACCCAGTACTTC
>TRBV19|many|.|TRBJ1-3
CASRIDQGSGNTIYF
TGTGCCAGTAGAATCGATCAGGGTTCTGGAAACACCATATATTTT
>TRBV24-1|.|.|TRBJ1-3
CATSSYGGYSGNTIYF
TGTGCCACCAGCTCATACGGCGGTTACTCTGGAAACACCATATATTTT
>TRBV7-9|once|.|TRBJ2-5
CASSPGGLQETQYF
TGTGCCAGCAGCCCGGGTGGGCTCCAAGAGACCCAGTACTTC
>TRBV9|.|TRBD1|TRBJ1-1
CASSVRGTGGNTEAFF
TGTGCCAGCAGCGTACGCGGGACAGGGGGGAACACTGAAGCTTTCTTT
>TRBV11-3|once|.|TRBJ1-6
CASSLEGNSPLHF
TGTGCCAGCAGCTTAGAGGGTAATTCACCCCTCCACTTT
>TRBV6-1|.|.|TRBJ1-3
CASSEATGSGNTIYF
TGTGCCAGCAGTGAAGCTACTGGCTCTGGAAACACCATATATTTT
>TRBV11-2|.|.|TRBJ2-3
CASSLFGGMGTDTQYF
TGTGCCAGCAGCTTATTTGGGGGTATGGGCACAGATACGCAGTATTTT
>TRBV6-5|few|TRBD1|TRBJ1-5
CASLKQGTQPQHF
TGTGCCAGCTTAAAACAGGGGACTCAGCCCCAGCATTTT
>TRBV3-1/TRBV3-2|.|.|TRBJ2-2
CASSQYNTGELFF
TGTGCCAGCAGCCAGTATAACACCGGGGAGCTGTTTTTT
>TRBV3-1/TRBV3-2|once|.|TRBJ2-3
CASSQERGRTITDTQYF
TGTGCCAGCAGCCAAGAGCGGGGACGGACAATCACAGATACGCAGTATTTT
>TRBV30|.|.|TRBJ1-1
CALDLGNTEAFF
TGTGCCCTGGACCTGGGGAACACTGAAGCTTTCTTT
>TRBV29-1|once|TRBD1|TRBJ1-1
CSVSIGTAVNTEAFF
TGCAGCGTTAGTATCGGGACAGCCGTGAACACTGAAGCTTTCTTT
>TRBV6-1|.|TRBD2|TRBJ2-3
CASSEASRTSGTDTQYF
TGTGCCAGCAGTGAAGCTAGTAGGACTAGCGGCACAGATACGCAGTATTTT
>TRBV7-2|once|.|TRBJ2-3
CASSLAFGSWGTDTQYF
TGTGCCAGCAGCTTAGCGTTCGGGTCGTGGGGCACAGATACGCAGTATTTT
>TRBV12-5|.|.|TRBJ2-2
CASGPGTTNTGELFF
TGTGCTAGTGGCCCCGGGACCACGAACACCGGGGAGCTGTTTTTT
>TRBV12-3/TRBV12-4|once|.|TRBJ1-1
CASRGRGEAFF
TGTGCCAGCAGGGGACGGGGAGAAGCTTTCTTT
>TRBV11-2|.|TRBD1|TRBJ1-1
CASSFYRGTNTEAFF
TGTGCCAGCAGCTTCTACAGGGGGACGAACACTGAAGCTTTCTTT
>TRBV3-1/TRBV3-2|.|.|TRBJ1-3
CASSSSITHSGNTIYF
TGTGCCAGCAGCAGCTCTATAACCCATTCTGGAAACACCATATATTTT